This TCR beta chain was retrieved from a study of memory CD4+ T cells and cytomegalovirus serostatus. Germline loops: CDR1 MDHEN, CDR2 SYDVKM. The CDR3 is 14 amino acids. V was shortened by 5 bases and J by 5 bases, with 15 bases between the two germline ends. Profiled with immunoSEQ multiplex PCR; TCRdb holds only in-frame clones, not every one. In the table there are 56,000 or so clones, 80% of which are singletons. The sort gate was single viable CD3+CD4+CD8-CD45RO+ cells for memory CD4+ T cells. The source material was memory CD4+ T cells from blood. The receptor's source is an adult in good health and CMV-seronegative. Some clones in this sample may be carry-over from other donors' samples. The chain joins TRBV28 to TRBJ2-5; D is perhaps TRBD2 (7 bases). The CDR3 nucleotides are TGTGCCAGCAGTGTTGGGGGGGCGCGGGAGACCCAGTACTTC. Translating it yields CASSVGGARETQYF.